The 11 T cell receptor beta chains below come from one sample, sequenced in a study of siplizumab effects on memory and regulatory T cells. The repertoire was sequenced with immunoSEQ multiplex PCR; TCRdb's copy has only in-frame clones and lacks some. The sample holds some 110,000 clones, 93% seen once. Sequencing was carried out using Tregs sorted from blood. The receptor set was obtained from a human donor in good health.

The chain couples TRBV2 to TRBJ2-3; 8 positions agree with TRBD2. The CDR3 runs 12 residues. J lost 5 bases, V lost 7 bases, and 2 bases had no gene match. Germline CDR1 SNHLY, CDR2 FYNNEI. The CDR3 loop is CASTGGRDTQYF. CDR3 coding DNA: TGTGCCAGCACGGGGGGGCGAGATACGCAGTATTTT. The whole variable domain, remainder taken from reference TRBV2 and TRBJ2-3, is EPEVTQTPSHQVTQMGQEVILRCVPISNHLYFYWYRQILGQKVEFLVSFYNNEISEKSEIFDDQFSVERPDGSNFTLKIRSTKLEDSAMYFCASTGGRDTQYFGPGTRLTVL.

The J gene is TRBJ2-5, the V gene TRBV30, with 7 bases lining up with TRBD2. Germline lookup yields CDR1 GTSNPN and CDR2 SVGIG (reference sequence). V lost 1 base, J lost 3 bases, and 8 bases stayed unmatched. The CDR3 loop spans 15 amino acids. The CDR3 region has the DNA TGTGCCTGGAGTGCCTGGTCCAGCGGGGAAGAGACCCAGTACTTC. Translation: CAWSAWSSGEETQYF.

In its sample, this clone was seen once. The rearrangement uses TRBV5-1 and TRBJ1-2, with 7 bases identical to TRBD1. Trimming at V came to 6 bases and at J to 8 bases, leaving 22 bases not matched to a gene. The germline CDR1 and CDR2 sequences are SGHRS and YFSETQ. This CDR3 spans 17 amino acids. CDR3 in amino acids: CASNPSLNGQDLRGYTF. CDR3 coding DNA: TGCGCCAGCAACCCCTCGCTGAATGGACAGGACCTTCGAGGCTACACCTTC. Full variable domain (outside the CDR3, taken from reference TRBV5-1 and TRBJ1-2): KAGVTQTPRYLIKTRGQQVTLSCSPISGHRSVSWYQQTPGQGLQFLFEYFSETQRNKGNFPGRFSGRQFSNSRSEMNVSTLELGDSALYLCASNPSLNGQDLRGYTFGSGTRLTVV.

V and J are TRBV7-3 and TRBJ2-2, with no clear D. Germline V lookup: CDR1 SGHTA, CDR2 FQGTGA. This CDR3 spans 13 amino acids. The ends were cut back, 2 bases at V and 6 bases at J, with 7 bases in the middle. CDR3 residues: CASSLRVSGELFF. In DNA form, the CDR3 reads TGTGCCAGCAGCTTACGAGTATCCGGGGAGCTGTTTTTT.

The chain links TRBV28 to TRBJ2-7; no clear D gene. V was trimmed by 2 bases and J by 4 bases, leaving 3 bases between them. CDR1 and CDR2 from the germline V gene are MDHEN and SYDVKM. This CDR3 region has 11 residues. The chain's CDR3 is CASSLRYEQYF. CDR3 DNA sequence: TGTGCCAGCAGTTTAAGGTACGAGCAGTACTTC.

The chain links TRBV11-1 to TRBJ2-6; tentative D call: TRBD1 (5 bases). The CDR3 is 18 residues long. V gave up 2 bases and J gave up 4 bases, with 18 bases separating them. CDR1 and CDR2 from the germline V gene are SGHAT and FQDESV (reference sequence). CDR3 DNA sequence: TGTGCCAGCAGCTTAAGGGAAGGGGTCCGTTCGGGGGCCAACGTCCTGACTTTC. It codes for CASSLREGVRSGANVLTF.

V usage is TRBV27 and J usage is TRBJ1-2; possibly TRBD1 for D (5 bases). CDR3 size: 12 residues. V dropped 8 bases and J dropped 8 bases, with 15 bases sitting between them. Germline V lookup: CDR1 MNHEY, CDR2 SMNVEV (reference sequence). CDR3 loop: CASAGTQGGYTF. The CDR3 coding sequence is TGTGCCAGCGCCGGGACTCAAGGGGGCTACACCTTC.

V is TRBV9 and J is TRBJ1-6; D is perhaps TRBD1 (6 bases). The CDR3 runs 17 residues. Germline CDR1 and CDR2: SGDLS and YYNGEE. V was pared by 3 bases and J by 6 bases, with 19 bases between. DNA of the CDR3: TGTGCCAGCAGCGGGGGGCCGGGTCTAAGGGGTAATTCACCCCTCCACTTT. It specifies CASSGGPGLRGNSPLHF.

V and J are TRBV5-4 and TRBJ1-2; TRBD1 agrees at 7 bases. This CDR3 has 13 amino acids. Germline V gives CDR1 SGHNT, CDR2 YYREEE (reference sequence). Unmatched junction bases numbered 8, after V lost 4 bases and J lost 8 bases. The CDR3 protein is CASSPSTGLGYTF. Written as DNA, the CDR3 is TGTGCCAGCAGCCCATCGACAGGGTTGGGCTACACCTTC.

CDR3 bases: TGTGCCAGCAGTACTTGGACAGGGCAAGGCTACACCTTC. Residues: CASSTWTGQGYTF. This chain uses TRBV27 with TRBJ1-2; 8 bases line up with TRBD1. Unmatched junction bases numbered 7, after V lost 5 bases and J lost 8 bases. CDR3 length equals 13 residues. CDR1 and CDR2 from the germline V gene are MNHEY and SMNVEV (reference sequence).

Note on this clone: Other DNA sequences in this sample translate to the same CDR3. This CDR3 is CASSVMGAYNEKLFF. CDR3 DNA: TGTGCCAGCAGCGTAATGGGGGCTTATAATGAAAAACTGTTTTTT. The chain has TRBV2 and TRBJ1-4; TRBD1 is a possible D gene (6 bases). Trimming took 6 bases from V and 4 from J, leaving 15 bases between them. This CDR3 region has 15 residues. The germline gives CDR1 SNHLY, CDR2 FYNNEI.